These 26 T cell receptor beta chains share one sample of origin, sequenced in a study of T cells after yellow fever vaccination. Each CDR3 protein gets one entry after TCRdb re-called the 5' RACE reads with MiXCR. The data show 50,000 to 75,000 distinct CDR3 sequences, about 5.6% seen once. The sequencing here drew on PBMCs, either bulk or a sorted T-cell subset (CD4+, CD8+, memory, or dextramer-sorted; not recorded which), taken on the day of the yellow fever booster vaccination. These receptors all stem from a young man who received the YFV17D yellow fever vaccine.

This clonotype was picked up many times. V is TRBV28 and J is TRBJ1-2; no definite D call. This CDR3 spans 17 amino acids. V was cut by 5 bases and J by 4 bases, with 23 bases left in between. Germline loops: CDR1 MDHEN, CDR2 SYDVKM. DNA for the CDR3: TGTGCCAGCAGTCAACAGTCTCCCTCCAGGATTACCTATGGCTACACCTTC. Translation gives CASSQQSPSRITYGYTF.

This clonotype was detected only a few times. This rearrangement joins TRBV12-3 or TRBV12-4 to TRBJ2-3; D gene ambiguous. Trimming took off 6 bases at V and 2 bases at J, with 9 bases between the two ends. The CDR3 consists of 13 residues. The CDR3 coding sequence is TGTGCCAGCAGCCCGGATCTCACAGATACGCAGTATTTT. It codes for CASSPDLTDTQYF.

The chain is built from TRBV6-6 and TRBJ2-2, with 7 positions matching TRBD1. CDR3 length: 11 residues. Trimming took 4 bases from V and 12 from J; bases not matched to a gene: 2. In germline, CDR1 is MNHNY, CDR2 SVGAGI (reference sequence). In DNA form, the CDR3 reads TGTGCCAGCAGTTTACAGGGGCAGCTGTTTTTT. It is translated as CASSLQGQLFF.

In this sample, this clonotype turned up many times. The CDR3 here is CASSPRQGRDEKLFF. DNA for the CDR3: TGTGCCAGCAGCCCTCGACAGGGCCGGGATGAAAAACTGTTTTTT. The chain uses TRBV7-9 and TRBJ1-4, with TRBD1 identical over 7 bases. CDR1 and CDR2 from the germline V gene are SEHNR and FQNEAQ (reference sequence). The CDR3 extends over 15 amino acids. Germline trimming cut 5 bases from V and 6 bases from J; bases unmatched to any gene: 9.

V gene TRBV7-9 combines with J gene TRBJ2-3; 7 bases map to TRBD1. The CDR3 extends over 15 amino acids. Unmatched junction bases numbered 3, after V lost 3 bases and J lost 0 bases. Germline V lookup: CDR1 SEHNR, CDR2 FQNEAQ (reference sequence). Here the CDR3 DNA reads TGTGCCAGCAGCTTGGGACAGACTAGCACAGATACGCAGTATTTT. Protein product: CASSLGQTSTDTQYF.

The chain is built from TRBV5-1 and TRBJ1-3; possible D gene TRBD1, 5 bases. V gave up 4 bases and J gave up 0 bases, with 17 bases separating them. This CDR3 is 17 amino acids long. The germline CDR1 and CDR2 sequences are SGHRS and YFSETQ. The DNA of the CDR3 is TGCGCCAGCAGCCAATACGGGGACCCTTACTCTGGAAACACCATATATTTT. Its protein is CASSQYGDPYSGNTIYF. The variable domain in full, completed from reference TRBV5-1 and TRBJ1-3, reads KAGVTQTPRYLIKTRGQQVTLSCSPISGHRSVSWYQQTPGQGLQFLFEYFSETQRNKGNFPGRFSGRQFSNSRSEMNVSTLELGDSALYLCASSQYGDPYSGNTIYFGEGSWLTVV.

This clonotype was seen only a few times. This chain uses TRBV7-9 with TRBJ1-6, with D possibly being TRBD1 (6 bases). The CDR3 spans 14 residues. CDR1 is SEHNR, CDR2 FQNEAQ, per germline (reference sequence). V was clipped by 11 bases and J by 5 bases, with 16 bases between them. This CDR3 reads CAYEPGGNNSPLHF. As DNA, the CDR3 is TGTGCCTACGAACCGGGGGGCAATAATTCACCCCTCCACTTT.

The sample holds many counts of this clonotype. The chain joins TRBV10-1 to TRBJ1-2; 7 bases fit TRBD1. CDR3 length: 15 amino acids. The J segment lost 4 bases and the V segment lost 6 bases, leaving 11 bases of the junction unmatched. In germline, CDR1 is WNHNN, CDR2 SYGVQD (reference sequence). CDR3 loop: CASSPERDRSYGYTF. CDR3 coding DNA: TGCGCCAGCAGCCCTGAGAGGGACAGAAGCTATGGCTACACCTTC.

This clonotype came up many times. The V and J genes are TRBV7-9 and TRBJ2-7; no reliable D call. Germline V gives CDR1 SEHNR, CDR2 FQNEAQ (reference sequence). The CDR3 is made up of 13 amino acids. Trimming stripped 4 bases from V and 0 bases from J, with 7 bases between. In DNA, the CDR3 is TGTGCCAGCAGCTCCCGATACTCCTACGAGCAGTACTTC. It codes for CASSSRYSYEQYF.

This clonotype has at least ten counts. The CDR3 loop is CASASGGSYNEQFF. CDR3 in DNA: TGTGCCAGCGCCAGCGGGGGCTCCTACAATGAGCAGTTCTTC. V is TRBV6-5 and J is TRBJ2-1; 8 bases line up with TRBD2. V lost 8 bases, J lost 0 bases, and 3 bases stayed unmatched. CDR1 is MNHEY, CDR2 SVGAGI, per germline. The CDR3 is made up of 14 amino acids.

This clonotype has more than one count but fewer than ten. The chain has TRBV4-3 and TRBJ2-2; D is undetermined. The CDR3 extends over 17 amino acids. V was shortened by 0 bases and J by 2 bases, with 13 bases between the two germline ends. Germline V lookup: CDR1 LGHNA, CDR2 YSLEER. CDR3 DNA: TGCGCCAGCAGCCAAGATATTTTGGGAATTAACACCGGGGAGCTGTTTTTT. Its protein product is CASSQDILGINTGELFF.

This clonotype occurred many times. The rearrangement joins TRBV27 to TRBJ2-3; 10 bases map to TRBD2. Germline lookup yields CDR1 MNHEY and CDR2 SMNVEV (reference sequence). The CDR3 extends over 15 amino acids. V was clipped by 2 bases and J by 3 bases; unmatched bases: 2. The CDR3 coding sequence is TGTGCCAGCAGTTTAAATAGCGGGGGGACAGATACGCAGTATTTT. Its translation is CASSLNSGGTDTQYF.

This clonotype showed up many times. The chain has TRBV12-3 or TRBV12-4 and TRBJ1-1; 7 nucleotides agree with TRBD1. Trimming took 4 bases from V and 4 from J; bases not matched to a gene: 6. There are 14 residues in the CDR3. The DNA of the CDR3 is TGTGCCAGCAGTTCGACAGGGAAGGGCACTGAAGCTTTCTTT. Amino acids: CASSSTGKGTEAFF.

In its sample, this clonotype was seen many times. The chain uses TRBV4-3 and TRBJ2-5; D gene unclear. CDR1 and CDR2 from the germline V gene are LGHNA and YSLEER. V was pared by 3 bases and J by 5 bases, with 16 bases between. The CDR3 has 15 amino acids. CDR3 residues: CASSHLGDLGETQYF. CDR3 in DNA: TGCGCCAGCAGCCACCTCGGCGATCTTGGGGAGACCCAGTACTTC.

This clonotype was seen a handful of times. The chain joins TRBV6-5 to TRBJ1-5; perhaps TRBD1 as D (5 bases). Germline V gene data show CDR1 as MNHEY and CDR2 as SVGAGI. Trimming stripped 8 bases from V and 0 bases from J, with 11 bases between. The CDR3 is made up of 14 amino acids. CDR3 coding DNA: TGTGCCAGCTCTCCCGGGGGTAGCAATCAGCCCCAGCATTTT. It specifies CASSPGGSNQPQHF.

This clonotype was recorded a few times. V and J are TRBV7-3 and TRBJ2-6, with a tentative D call TRBD1 (6 bases). Deletions cut 5 bases from V and 0 bases from J, with 14 bases between. Germline V gene data show CDR1 as SGHTA and CDR2 as FQGTGA. The CDR3 runs 17 residues. The CDR3 is CASSGRQDFSGANVLTF. The DNA of the CDR3 is TGTGCCAGCAGCGGGAGACAGGACTTCTCTGGGGCCAACGTCCTGACTTTC.

The J gene is TRBJ2-2, the V gene TRBV6-1; D is unresolved. The CDR3 is 10 amino acids. CDR1 MNHNS and CDR2 SASEGT come from the germline V gene. The V gene lost 7 bases and the J gene lost 6 bases, with 3 bases spanning the gap. CDR3 nucleotide sequence: TGTGCCAGCATCGCCGGGGAGCTGTTTTTT. Amino acid sequence: CASIAGELFF.

This clonotype has ten or more counts. The CDR3 coding sequence is TGTGCCAGCAGCGAGGGGACGCGCGGTGAGCAGTTCTTC. It yields the protein CASSEGTRGEQFF. This chain uses TRBV9 with TRBJ2-1, with D perhaps matching TRBD1 or TRBD2 (5 bases each). Trimming took off 3 bases at V and 9 bases at J, with 13 bases between the two ends. Germline V gene lookup returns CDR1 SGDLS and CDR2 YYNGEE. This CDR3 region has 13 residues.

The V gene is TRBV3-1, the J gene TRBJ1-2; 10 nucleotides agree with TRBD1. This CDR3 region has 14 residues. From germline, CDR1 is LGHDT and CDR2 YNNKEL (reference sequence). Germline trimming cut 3 bases from V and 4 bases from J; bases unmatched to any gene: 2. The CDR3 reads CASSQDRGVYGYTF. CDR3 DNA: TGTGCCAGCAGCCAGGACAGGGGGGTCTATGGCTACACCTTC.

The rearrangement joins TRBV7-2 to TRBJ1-6; 10 nucleotides agree with TRBD1. V was clipped by 4 bases and J by 8 bases; unmatched bases: 5. Germline V CDR1 and CDR2: SGHTA, FQGNSA. There are 15 residues in the CDR3. In nucleotides, the CDR3 is TGTGCCAGCAGCTATAAGACAGGGGGCCATTCACCCCTCCACTTT. Encoded protein: CASSYKTGGHSPLHF.

This clonotype was recorded many times. The rearrangement joins TRBV7-9 to TRBJ2-3; D ambiguous. The CDR3 runs to 16 residues. CDR1 is SEHNR, CDR2 FQNEAQ, per germline (reference sequence). The ends were cut back, 2 bases at V and 0 bases at J, with 12 bases in the middle. CDR3 amino acids: CASSLIAVWSTDTQYF. As DNA, the CDR3 is TGTGCCAGCAGCTTAATTGCCGTCTGGAGCACAGATACGCAGTATTTT. The whole variable domain, remainder taken from reference TRBV7-9 and TRBJ2-3, is DTGVSQNPRHKITKRGQNVTFRCDPISEHNRLYWYRQTLGQGPEFLTYFQNEAQLEKSRLLSDRFSAERPKGSFSTLEIQRTEQGDSAMYLCASSLIAVWSTDTQYFGPGTRLTVL.

This clonotype has only a few counts. This chain links TRBV23-1 with TRBJ2-1; TRBD1 matches at 8 bases. TRBV23-1 is an ORF, and what it does is uncertain. There are 14 residues in the CDR3. Germline trimming cut 9 bases from V and 5 bases from J; bases unmatched to any gene: 9. This CDR3 is CARKPGQEDNEQFF. CDR3 nucleotides: TGCGCCAGAAAACCGGGACAGGAGGACAATGAGCAGTTCTTC.

The genes are TRBV28 and TRBJ1-1; TRBD1 matches 7 bases. CDR1 is MDHEN, CDR2 SYDVKM, per germline. This CDR3 region has 15 residues. The V gene end was trimmed by 3 bases and the J gene end by 1 base; junction bases not matched to a gene: 5. CDR3 sequence reads: CASSLRGLKNTEAFF. CDR3 bases: TGTGCCAGCAGTTTGAGGGGGCTGAAGAACACTGAAGCTTTCTTT.

This clonotype was found many times. V gene TRBV29-1 combines with J gene TRBJ2-1; D not certain. Germline V gene lookup returns CDR1 SQVTM and CDR2 ANQGSEA. The CDR3 covers 12 residues. Trimming removed 6 bases at V and 0 bases at J, with 6 bases between. For the CDR3, the DNA is TGCAGCGTCAGAAGCTCCTACAATGAGCAGTTCTTC. Protein: CSVRSSYNEQFF.

There are many counts of this clonotype. Here the CDR3 reads CASSLAGESYEQYF. In DNA, the CDR3 is TGCGCCAGCAGCTTGGCCGGTGAGTCCTACGAGCAGTACTTC. The gene calls are TRBV5-1 and TRBJ2-7; D unresolved. The germline CDR1 and CDR2 sequences are SGHRS and YFSETQ. V gave up 0 bases and J gave up 1 base, with 8 bases separating them. This CDR3 region has 14 residues.

The chain recombines TRBV6-5 with TRBJ2-4; D gene unclear. Per germline, CDR1 MNHEY and CDR2 SVGAGI. CDR3 length: 11 residues. V lost 10 bases and J lost 7, with 11 bases in between. The CDR3 DNA sequence: TGTGCCACCTCGCTAGGGAACATTCAGTACTTC. Its translation: CATSLGNIQYF.